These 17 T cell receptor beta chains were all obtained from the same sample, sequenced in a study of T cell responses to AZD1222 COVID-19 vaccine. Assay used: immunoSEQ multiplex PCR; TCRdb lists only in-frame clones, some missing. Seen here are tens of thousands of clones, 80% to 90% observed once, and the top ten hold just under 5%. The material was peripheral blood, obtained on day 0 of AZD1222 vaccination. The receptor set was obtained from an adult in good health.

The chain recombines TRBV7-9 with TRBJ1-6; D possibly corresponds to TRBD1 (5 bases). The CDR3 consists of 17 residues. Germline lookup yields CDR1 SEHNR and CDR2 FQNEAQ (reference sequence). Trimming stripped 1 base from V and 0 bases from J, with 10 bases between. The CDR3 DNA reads TGTGCCAGCAGCTTAGGGGCAGGGAGCTCCTATAATTCACCCCTCCACTTT. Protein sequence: CASSLGAGSSYNSPLHF.

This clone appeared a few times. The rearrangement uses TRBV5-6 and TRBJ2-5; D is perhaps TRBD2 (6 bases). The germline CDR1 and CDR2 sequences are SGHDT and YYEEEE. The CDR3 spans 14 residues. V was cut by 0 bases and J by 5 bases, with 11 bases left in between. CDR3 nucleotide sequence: TGTGCCAGCAGCTTGGGGGCAGGGAGGGAGACCCAGTACTTC. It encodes CASSLGAGRETQYF.

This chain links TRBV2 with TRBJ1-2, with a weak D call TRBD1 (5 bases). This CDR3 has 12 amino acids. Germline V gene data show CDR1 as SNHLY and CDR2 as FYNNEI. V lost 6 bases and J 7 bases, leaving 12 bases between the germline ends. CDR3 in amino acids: CASSPRQGGYTF. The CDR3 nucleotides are TGTGCCAGCAGCCCTCGGCAGGGTGGCTACACCTTC.

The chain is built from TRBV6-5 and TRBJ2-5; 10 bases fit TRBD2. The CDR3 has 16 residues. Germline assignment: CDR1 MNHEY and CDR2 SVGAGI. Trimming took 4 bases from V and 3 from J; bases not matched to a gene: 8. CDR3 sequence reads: CASSSITSGAKETQYF. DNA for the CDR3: TGTGCCAGCAGTTCTATCACTAGCGGGGCTAAAGAGACCCAGTACTTC.

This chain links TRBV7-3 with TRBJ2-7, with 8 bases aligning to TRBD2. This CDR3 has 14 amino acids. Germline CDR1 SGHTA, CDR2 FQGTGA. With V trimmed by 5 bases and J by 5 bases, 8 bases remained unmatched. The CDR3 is CASSRTGGVDEQYF. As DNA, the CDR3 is TGTGCCAGCAGCCGAACGGGAGGGGTGGACGAGCAGTACTTC.

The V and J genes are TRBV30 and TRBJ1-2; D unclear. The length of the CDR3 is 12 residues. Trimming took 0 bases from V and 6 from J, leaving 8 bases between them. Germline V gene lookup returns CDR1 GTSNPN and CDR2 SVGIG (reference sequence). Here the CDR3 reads CAWSVSADGYTF. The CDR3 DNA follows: TGTGCCTGGAGTGTAAGCGCAGATGGCTACACCTTC.

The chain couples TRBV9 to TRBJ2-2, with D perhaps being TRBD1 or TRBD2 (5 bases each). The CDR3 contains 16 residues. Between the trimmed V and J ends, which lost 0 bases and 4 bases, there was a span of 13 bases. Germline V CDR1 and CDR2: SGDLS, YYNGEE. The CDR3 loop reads CASSVVSGAGTGELFF. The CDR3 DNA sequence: TGTGCCAGCAGCGTAGTATCCGGGGCGGGCACCGGGGAGCTGTTTTTT.

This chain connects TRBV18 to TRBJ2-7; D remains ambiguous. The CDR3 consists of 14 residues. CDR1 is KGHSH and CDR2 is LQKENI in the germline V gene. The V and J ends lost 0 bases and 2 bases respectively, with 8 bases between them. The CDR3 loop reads CASSPPSPAYEQYF. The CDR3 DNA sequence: TGTGCCAGCTCACCACCCTCGCCGGCCTACGAGCAGTACTTC. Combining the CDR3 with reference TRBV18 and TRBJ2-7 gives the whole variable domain NAGVMQNPRHLVRRRGQEARLRCSPMKGHSHVYWYRQLPEEGLKFMVYLQKENIIDESGMPKERFSAEFPKEGPSILRIQQVVRGDSAAYFCASSPPSPAYEQYFGPGTRLTVT.

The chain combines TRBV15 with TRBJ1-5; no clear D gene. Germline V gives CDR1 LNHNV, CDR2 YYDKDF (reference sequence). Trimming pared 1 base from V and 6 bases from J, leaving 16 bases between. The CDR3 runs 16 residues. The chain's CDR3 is CATSRGGVGFSQPQHF. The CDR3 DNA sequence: TGTGCCACCAGCAGAGGAGGAGTGGGGTTTAGTCAGCCCCAGCATTTT. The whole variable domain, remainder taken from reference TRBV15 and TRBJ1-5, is DAMVIQNPRYQVTQFGKPVTLSCSQTLNHNVMYWYQQKSSQAPKLLFHYYDKDFNNEADTPDNFQSRRPNTSFCFLDIRSPGLGDTAMYLCATSRGGVGFSQPQHFGDGTRLSIL.

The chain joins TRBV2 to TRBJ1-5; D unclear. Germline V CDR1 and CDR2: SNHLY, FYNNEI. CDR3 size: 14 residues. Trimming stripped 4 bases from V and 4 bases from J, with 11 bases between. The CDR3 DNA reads TGTGCCAGCAGTGGTGTTGGGTCGAATCAGCCCCAGCATTTT. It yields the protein CASSGVGSNQPQHF.

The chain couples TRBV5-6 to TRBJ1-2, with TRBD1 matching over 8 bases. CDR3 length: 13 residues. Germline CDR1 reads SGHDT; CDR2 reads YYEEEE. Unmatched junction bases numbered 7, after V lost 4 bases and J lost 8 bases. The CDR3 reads CASSRDRGGGYTF. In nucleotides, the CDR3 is TGTGCCAGCAGCAGAGACAGGGGTGGAGGCTACACCTTC.

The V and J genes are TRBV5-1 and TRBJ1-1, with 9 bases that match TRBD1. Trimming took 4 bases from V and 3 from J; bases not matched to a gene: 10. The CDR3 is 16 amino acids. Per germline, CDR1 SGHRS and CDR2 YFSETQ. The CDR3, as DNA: TGCGCCAGCAGCAAGCGGGACAGGGTCCGTGACACTGAAGCTTTCTTT. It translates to CASSKRDRVRDTEAFF.

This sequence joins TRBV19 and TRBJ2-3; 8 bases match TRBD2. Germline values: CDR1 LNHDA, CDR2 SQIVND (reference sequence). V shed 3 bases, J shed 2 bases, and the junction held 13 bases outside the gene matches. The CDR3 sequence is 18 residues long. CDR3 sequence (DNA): TGTGCCAGTAGTATGGGACTAGTCAGAGGGGCCCCCACAGATACGCAGTATTTT. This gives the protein CASSMGLVRGAPTDTQYF.

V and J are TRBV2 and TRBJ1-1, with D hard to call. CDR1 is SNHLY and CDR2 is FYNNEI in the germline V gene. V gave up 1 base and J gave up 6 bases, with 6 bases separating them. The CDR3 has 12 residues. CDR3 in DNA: TGTGCCAGCAGTGAAGGCTTCGCTGAAGCTTTCTTT. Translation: CASSEGFAEAFF.

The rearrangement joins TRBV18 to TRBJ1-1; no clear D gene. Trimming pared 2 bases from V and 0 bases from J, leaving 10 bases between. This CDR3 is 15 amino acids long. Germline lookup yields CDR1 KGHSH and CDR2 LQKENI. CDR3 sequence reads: CASSPSPVMNTEAFF. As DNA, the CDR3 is TGTGCCAGCTCACCAAGTCCGGTAATGAACACTGAAGCTTTCTTT.

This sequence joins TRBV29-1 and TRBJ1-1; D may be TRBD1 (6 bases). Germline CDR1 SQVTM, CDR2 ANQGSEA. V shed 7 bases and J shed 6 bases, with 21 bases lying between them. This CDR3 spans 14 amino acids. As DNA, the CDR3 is TGCAGCGCCCGCCTCAGGGGCCTTTGGGCTGAAGCTTTCTTT. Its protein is CSARLRGLWAEAFF. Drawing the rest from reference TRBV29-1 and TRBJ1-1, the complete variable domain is SAVISQKPSRDICQRGTSLTIQCQVDSQVTMMFWYRQQPGQSLTLIATANQGSEATYESGFVIDKFPISRPNLTFSTLTVSNMSPEDSSIYLCSARLRGLWAEAFFGQGTRLTVV.

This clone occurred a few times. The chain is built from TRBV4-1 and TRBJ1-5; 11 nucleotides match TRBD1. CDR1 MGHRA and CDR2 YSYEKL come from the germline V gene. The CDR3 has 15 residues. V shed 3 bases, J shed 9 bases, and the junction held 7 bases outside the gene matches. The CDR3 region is CASSQGQGDGGPQHF. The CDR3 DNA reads TGCGCCAGCAGCCAGGGACAGGGGGACGGTGGGCCCCAGCATTTT.